This T cell receptor beta chain was found in a study of regulatory T cells in long-lasting Graves disease. V trimming: 4 bases; J trimming: 5 bases; junction bases outside the gene matches: 6. This CDR3 region has 14 residues. CDR1 is LGHNA and CDR2 is YNFKEQ in the germline V gene. Arm-PCR of CDR3 regions with iRepertoire HTBI primers generated TCR beta libraries. TCRdb independently ran MiXCR on the multiplex PCR reads; one entry per CDR3 protein. The table records around 400,000 distinct CDR3 sequences, roughly a fifth of them present only once. Time point meaning: persistent/refractory GD, antithyroid drugs over 5 years with positive TRAb. The authors made the TCR library using RNA they extracted from PBMCs.

This chain joins TRBV4-2 and TRBJ1-2; TRBD1 agrees at 8 bases. Source: peripheral blood mononuclear cells (PBMCs), taken when the disease was refractory, from a patient treated with antithyroid drugs. This TCR derives from a female donor with Graves disease. CDR3 region: CASSRTGTGYGYTF. As DNA, the CDR3 is TGTGCCAGCAGCCGTACCGGGACAGGTTATGGCTACACCTTC.